This T cell receptor (beta chain) is from a study of response to subunit inactivated influenza vaccine. The J segment lost 6 bases and the V segment lost 3 bases, leaving 10 bases of the junction unmatched. CDR1 SQVTM and CDR2 ANQGSEA come from the germline V gene. This CDR3 region has 15 residues. Using its own MiXCR run on the RT-PCR reads, TCRdb lists one record per CDR3 protein. The sample has a few hundred thousand distinct CDR3 sequences, less than 15% seen once. The study, taken as a whole, reports: Every seasonal influenza vaccination brings in few new T cells, the authors suggested.

This clonotype was picked up many times. What it recognizes is unknown. The source was non-naive T cells sorted from PBMCs, collected around two weeks before vaccination. This clonotype originated in a man aged 45 to 65 who received an inactivated influenza vaccine. This chain uses TRBV29-1 with TRBJ2-2, with 7 bases lining up with TRBD1. The CDR3 sequence: CSVEGFGQDPGELFF. In DNA, the CDR3 is TGCAGCGTTGAGGGTTTCGGACAGGACCCCGGGGAGCTGTTTTTT.